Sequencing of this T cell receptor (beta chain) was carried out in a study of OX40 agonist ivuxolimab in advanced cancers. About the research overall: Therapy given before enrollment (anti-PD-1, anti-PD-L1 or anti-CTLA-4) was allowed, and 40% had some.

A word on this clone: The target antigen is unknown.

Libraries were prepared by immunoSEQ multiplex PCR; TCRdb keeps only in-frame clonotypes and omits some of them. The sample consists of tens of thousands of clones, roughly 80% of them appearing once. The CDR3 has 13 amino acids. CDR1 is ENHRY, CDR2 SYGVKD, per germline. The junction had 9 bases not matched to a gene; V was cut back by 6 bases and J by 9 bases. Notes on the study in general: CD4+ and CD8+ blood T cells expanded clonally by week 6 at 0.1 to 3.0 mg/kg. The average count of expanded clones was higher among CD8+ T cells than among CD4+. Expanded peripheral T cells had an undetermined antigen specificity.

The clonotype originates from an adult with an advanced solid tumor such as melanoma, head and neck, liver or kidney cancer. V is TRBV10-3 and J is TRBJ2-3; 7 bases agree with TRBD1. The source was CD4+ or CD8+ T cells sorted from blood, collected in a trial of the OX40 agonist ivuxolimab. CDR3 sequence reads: CAIRGGSGGTQYF. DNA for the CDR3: TGTGCCATCAGGGGCGGCTCAGGGGGAACGCAGTATTTT.